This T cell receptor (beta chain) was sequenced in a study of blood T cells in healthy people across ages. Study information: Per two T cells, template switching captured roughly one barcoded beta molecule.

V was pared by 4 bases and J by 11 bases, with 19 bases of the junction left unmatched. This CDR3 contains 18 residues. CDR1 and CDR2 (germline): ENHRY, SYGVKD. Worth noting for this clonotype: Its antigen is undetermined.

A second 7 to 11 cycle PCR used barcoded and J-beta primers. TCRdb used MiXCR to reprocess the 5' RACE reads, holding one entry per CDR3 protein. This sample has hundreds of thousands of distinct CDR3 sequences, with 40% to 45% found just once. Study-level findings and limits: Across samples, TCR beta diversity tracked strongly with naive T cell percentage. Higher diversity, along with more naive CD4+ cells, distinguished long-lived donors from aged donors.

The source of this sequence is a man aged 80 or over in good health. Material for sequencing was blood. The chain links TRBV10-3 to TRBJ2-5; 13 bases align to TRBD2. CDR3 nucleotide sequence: TGTGCCATCAGTGTTGGGGTTACTAGCGGGAGGGCGAGGGCTGAGCAGTACTTC. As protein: CAISVGVTSGRARAEQYF.